Shown below are 20 T cell receptor beta chains from a single sample sequenced in a study of OX40 agonist ivuxolimab in advanced cancers. Libraries were prepared by immunoSEQ multiplex PCR; TCRdb keeps only in-frame clonotypes and omits some of them. The table shows tens of thousands of clones, with less than 85% occurring only once. The sequencing here drew on CD4+ or CD8+ T cells sorted from blood, taken in a trial of the OX40 agonist ivuxolimab. The source is an adult with an advanced solid tumor such as melanoma, head and neck, liver or kidney cancer.

This chain uses TRBV19 with TRBJ2-6, with TRBD1 as a possible D gene (5 bases). Trimming took off 3 bases at V and 1 base at J, with 19 bases between the two ends. This CDR3 region has 19 residues. CDR1 LNHDA and CDR2 SQIVND come from the germline V gene (reference sequence). CDR3 sequence: CASSIVHQGETSGANVLTF. For the CDR3, the DNA is TGTGCCAGTAGTATCGTCCACCAGGGCGAAACGTCTGGGGCCAACGTCCTGACTTTC.

This clone was seen just once. This sequence joins TRBV6-6 and TRBJ1-1; D is unresolved. This CDR3 has 15 amino acids. CDR1 is MNHNY, CDR2 SVGAGI, per germline (reference sequence). The V end was cut by 6 bases, the J end by 1 base, with 15 bases between. The CDR3 DNA sequence: TGTGCCAGCAGCTCCACACCAACGGGGAACACTGAAGCTTTCTTT. Translation gives CASSSTPTGNTEAFF.

This chain uses TRBV6-1 with TRBJ2-7, with 11 bases aligning to TRBD1. Germline V gene lookup returns CDR1 MNHNS and CDR2 SASEGT. The CDR3 totals 15 residues. V lost 3 bases and J lost 3; bases outside the gene matches: 4. The CDR3 DNA is TGTGCCAGCAGTGAGTCCGGGACAGGGGGCTACGAGCAGTACTTC. Translation: CASSESGTGGYEQYF.

The chain links TRBV14 to TRBJ1-2; D is uncertain. The ends were cut back, 1 base at V and 8 bases at J, with 11 bases in the middle. The germline CDR1 and CDR2 sequences are SGHDN and FVKESK. The CDR3 has 13 residues. CDR3 in amino acids: CASSQATRSGYTF. The CDR3 DNA follows: TGTGCCAGCAGCCAAGCTACGAGGAGCGGCTACACCTTC.

The chain joins TRBV13 to TRBJ1-4; D perhaps matches TRBD1 (6 bases). CDR3 length: 15 residues. Germline loops: CDR1 PRHDT, CDR2 FYEKMQ (reference sequence). With 5 bases removed from V and 6 bases from J, the gap between germline ends came to 16 bases. The CDR3 DNA is TGTGCCAGCAGCACCCTTACAGGGTCAGATGAAAAACTGTTTTTT. This gives the protein CASSTLTGSDEKLFF.

The chain joins TRBV19 to TRBJ2-5; 13 nucleotides agree with TRBD2. The J segment lost 3 bases and the V segment lost 5 bases, leaving 6 bases of the junction unmatched. Germline V gene lookup returns CDR1 LNHDA and CDR2 SQIVND (reference sequence). The CDR3 extends over 16 amino acids. As DNA, the CDR3 is TGTGCCAGTAGTCTTGGGACTAGCGGGACAAAAGAGACCCAGTACTTC. It codes for CASSLGTSGTKETQYF.

This sequence joins TRBV5-1 and TRBJ2-1; D is unresolved. The CDR3 length is 13 residues. V lost 1 base and J lost 5, with 7 bases in between. Germline CDR1 and CDR2: SGHRS and YFSETQ. CDR3 in DNA: TGCGCCAGCAGCTTGACCCCAAACAATGAGCAGTTCTTC. This encodes CASSLTPNNEQFF. Supplemented by reference TRBV5-1 and TRBJ2-1, the full variable domain reads KAGVTQTPRYLIKTRGQQVTLSCSPISGHRSVSWYQQTPGQGLQFLFEYFSETQRNKGNFPGRFSGRQFSNSRSEMNVSTLELGDSALYLCASSLTPNNEQFFGPGTRLTVL.

J is TRBJ1-4 and V is TRBV9; D remains unclear. Germline loops: CDR1 SGDLS, CDR2 YYNGEE. CDR3 length equals 15 residues. V lost 0 bases and J lost 0, with 6 bases in between. CDR3 sequence (DNA): TGTGCCAGCAGCGTAGCCGGGACAACTAATGAAAAACTGTTTTTT. Its protein is CASSVAGTTNEKLFF.

The chain is built from TRBV28 and TRBJ1-3; no definite D call. Germline CDR1 MDHEN, CDR2 SYDVKM. V was shortened by 2 bases and J by 0 bases, with 8 bases between the two germline ends. There are 15 residues in the CDR3. The CDR3: CASSLGWGSGNTIYF. CDR3 nucleotide sequence: TGTGCCAGCAGTTTAGGGTGGGGCTCTGGAAACACCATATATTTT.

The chain employs TRBV6-5 and TRBJ2-1, with 11 bases aligning to TRBD2. This CDR3 region has 16 residues. V trimming: 2 bases; J trimming: 1 base; junction bases outside the gene matches: 1. Germline CDR1 MNHEY, CDR2 SVGAGI. CDR3 nucleotides: TGTGCCAGCAGTTACGTAGCGGGGGGGTCCTACAATGAGCAGTTCTTC. It specifies CASSYVAGGSYNEQFF.

The genes are TRBV2 and TRBJ2-7; D perhaps matches TRBD2 (7 bases). The CDR3 runs 14 residues. Germline CDR1 reads SNHLY; CDR2 reads FYNNEI. The V end lost 8 bases, the J end lost 0 bases, and 14 bases lay between the germline ends. The CDR3 region has the DNA TGTGCCAGCGGGGGGGCGGAAAGCTCCTACGAGCAGTACTTC. This translates into CASGGAESSYEQYF.

CDR3 nucleotide sequence: TGTGCCAGTAGTATAGCCCCGAACACTGAAGCTTTCTTT. This gives the protein CASSIAPNTEAFF. The chain links TRBV19 to TRBJ1-1; D gene unclear. CDR3 size: 13 residues. V lost 1 base and J lost 1, with 4 bases in between. In germline, CDR1 is LNHDA, CDR2 SQIVND (reference sequence).

About this clone itself: Other DNA sequences in this sample translate to the same CDR3. The V gene is TRBV19, the J gene TRBJ2-6; no firm D call. The germline gives CDR1 LNHDA, CDR2 SQIVND (reference sequence). This CDR3 spans 13 amino acids. Trimming took off 3 bases at V and 3 bases at J, with 3 bases between the two ends. The CDR3 bases are TGTGCCAGTAGTATTATTGGGGCCAACGTCCTGACTTTC. Translation: CASSIIGANVLTF.

In the case of this clone: Other nucleotide sequences from this sample produce the same CDR3. The chain uses TRBV9 and TRBJ2-7; D is perhaps TRBD1 (7 bases). This CDR3 comprises 14 residues. Per the germline V gene, CDR1 is SGDLS and CDR2 is YYNGEE. Trimming left V 5 bases short and J 2 bases short, with 14 bases between. CDR3 in DNA: TGTGCCAGCAGTCCCAGGGGGGCAACCTACGAGCAGTACTTC. Residues: CASSPRGATYEQYF.

The CDR3 reads CASSHYTEAFF. CDR3 DNA sequence: TGCGCCAGCAGCCATTACACTGAAGCTTTCTTT. This chain joins TRBV4-1 and TRBJ1-1; D unresolved. There are 11 residues in the CDR3. Trimming cost V 3 bases and J 3 bases, with 2 bases left between them. Per germline, CDR1 MGHRA and CDR2 YSYEKL.

The DNA of the CDR3 is TGTGCCAGCAGCGTAGCGGCTTTGCTTAGCACAGATACGCAGTATTTT. Protein sequence: CASSVAALLSTDTQYF. The rearrangement links TRBV9 to TRBJ2-3; no reliable D call. The germline V and J ends were trimmed by 0 bases and 0 bases, with 11 bases remaining between them. The CDR3 has 16 residues. CDR1 is SGDLS, CDR2 YYNGEE, per germline.

Of note for this clone: Additional DNA sequences in this sample encode the identical CDR3. The chain employs TRBV7-6 and TRBJ2-1; weak D call: TRBD1 (5 bases). CDR1 is SGHVS, CDR2 FNYEAQ, per germline. V lost 3 bases, J lost 7 bases, and 10 bases lay in between. The CDR3 has 13 amino acids. The CDR3 loop reads CASSFFPGNEQFF. The CDR3, as DNA: TGTGCCAGCAGCTTTTTTCCAGGGAATGAGCAGTTCTTC. Full variable domain (outside the CDR3, taken from reference TRBV7-6 and TRBJ2-1): GAGVSQSPRYKVTKRGQDVALRCDPISGHVSLYWYRQALGQGPEFLTYFNYEAQQDKSGLPNDRFSAERPEGSISTLTIQRTEQRDSAMYRCASSFFPGNEQFFGPGTRLTVL.

V is TRBV6-1 and J is TRBJ2-1; TRBD1 matches 7 bases. There are 18 residues in the CDR3. Germline CDR1 is MNHNS and CDR2 is SASEGT. The J segment lost 0 bases and the V segment lost 4 bases, leaving 12 bases of the junction unmatched. The CDR3 reads CASSVRGQQLSSYNEQFF. The CDR3 DNA sequence: TGTGCCAGCAGTGTGAGGGGACAGCAACTTAGCTCCTACAATGAGCAGTTCTTC.

The chain couples TRBV6-4 to TRBJ2-2; 10 bases are shared with TRBD2. This CDR3 is 16 amino acids long. V lost 2 bases to trimming and J lost 3 bases; unmatched junction nucleotides: 3. Germline assignment: CDR1 MRHNA and CDR2 SNTAGT. The chain's CDR3 is CASSDGLAGDTGELFF. CDR3 DNA sequence: TGTGCCAGCAGTGACGGGCTAGCGGGAGACACCGGGGAGCTGTTTTTT.

V and J are TRBV19 and TRBJ2-1; TRBD1 agrees at 8 bases. V lost 6 bases and J lost 6; bases outside the gene matches: 16. The CDR3 length is 17 residues. CDR1 is LNHDA, CDR2 SQIVND, per germline (reference sequence). CDR3 amino acids: CASSLIVPQGAINEQFF. CDR3 nucleotides: TGTGCCAGTAGCCTCATAGTCCCCCAGGGGGCGATCAATGAGCAGTTCTTC.